The T cell receptor (beta chain) described here comes from a study of Ad26.COV2.S vaccination and SARS-CoV-2 variants. As for the study in general: As a participant in COV1001, the donor was in the Ad26.COV2.S trial arm.

Treatment of the sample: 15 to 20 received Ad26.COV2.S at low or high dose, single or two shots; about 5 received placebo; per-sample allocation not given. All samples were drawn on day 63, counting from the first vaccine or placebo injection. An adult donor aged 18-55 years was enrolled in Boston. Clones were read by immunoSEQ multiplex PCR, and TCRdb kept only the in-frame ones, dropping some. The sample lists about 350,000 clones; about 85% were seen once. Note on this clone: Its specificity is not known.

The study's findings and limits: Breadth of non-spike TCRs did not differ between vaccinees and placebo recipients. Placebo recipients showed lower spike-specific TCR breadth than vaccinees.

The sample consisted of peripheral blood, taken in a trial of Ad26.COV2.S vaccine versus placebo. The receptor was derived from a person between 18 and 60 years old who received the Ad26.COV2.S COVID-19 vaccine or a placebo.

CDR3 coding DNA: TGTGCCAGCAGCTTCACTGTGGATACGCAGTATTTT. It encodes CASSFTVDTQYF. The V and J genes are TRBV7-2 and TRBJ2-3; D gene unclear. With 3 bases removed from V and 6 bases from J, the gap between germline ends came to 7 bases. Germline V CDR1 and CDR2: SGHTA, FQGNSA. The CDR3 spans 12 residues.